These T cell receptor beta chains were read from a single sample in a study of CD4 T cells in relation to SARS-CoV-2 and coronaviruses. The protocol was immunoSEQ multiplex PCR, while the TCRdb copy is restricted to in-frame clones and leaves out a portion. This sample has just over 35,000 clones, with approximately 83% found just once. Their antigen targets remain unknown. Sequencing was done on a sample of naive CD4+ T cells from PBMCs, cultured in vitro. Receptors originate from an adult with COVID-19. The CDR3 runs from the conserved cysteine through the conserved F or W. Clone size is given for some rows only: seen once, a few or many times, or a class if the clone is expanded.

TRBJ2-3,TRBV4-3,.,CASSQVNGNPDTQYF
TRBJ2-5,TRBV10-3,.,CAISEPASGVGETQYF
TRBJ2-7,TRBV30,.,CAWSNGLGLYEQYF
TRBJ1-1,TRBV5-5,.,CASSVQGAHTEAFF
TRBJ1-2,TRBV7-2,.,CASSDGLSFNYGYTF
TRBJ2-7,TRBV7-9,.,CASSLSGRAGEQYF
TRBJ2-6,TRBV28,.,CASNGLAGEPGANVLTF
TRBJ2-1,TRBV7-9,once,CASSNRDRSLYEQFF
TRBJ2-7,TRBV6-2/TRBV6-3,.,CASSRGAWTATYEQYF
TRBJ2-7,TRBV3-1/TRBV3-2,.,CASSLRGYEQYF
TRBJ1-3,TRBV7-6,.,CASSLRGGAGNTIYF
TRBJ2-2,TRBV24-1,.,CATSDFLDTGELFF
TRBJ2-1,TRBV5-1,.,CASSFRGLAQYNEQFF
TRBJ2-1,TRBV6-1,.,CASSAVRSFTLDGRNEQFF
TRBJ2-2,TRBV6-4,medium-sized,CASSGGNTGELFF
TRBJ2-3,TRBV3-1/TRBV3-2,once,CASSQDRDTENTDTQYF
TRBJ2-2,TRBV6-5,.,CASSPRDYLTGELFF
TRBJ2-1,TRBV19,few,CASGLAGGGVEQFF
TRBJ2-7,TRBV7-3,.,CASSSYPDSFYEQYF
TRBJ2-1,TRBV7-9,.,CASSTGTSGNNEQFF
TRBJ2-2,TRBV5-5,.,CASSFHQRTETPTGELFF
TRBJ2-7,TRBV7-6,.,CASSLIRGGNEQYF
TRBJ1-2,TRBV19,.,CASRTLRTFYGYTF
TRBJ2-1,TRBV28,once,CASSPNGRGTNEQFF
TRBJ2-3,TRBV5-4,.,CASSLGLAGLTDTQYF
TRBJ2-2,TRBV9,.,CASSGSSGRDLTGELFF
TRBJ2-7,TRBV30,once,CAWSPVAANYEQYF
TRBJ2-7,TRBV4-1,.,CASSQPGQAYEQYF
TRBJ1-3,TRBV28,.,CASSFSGLGNTIYF
TRBJ1-4,TRBV28,.,CASSSTGTGDEKLFF
TRBJ1-6,TRBV7-9,.,CASSNRGEYRDRGEPLHF
TRBJ1-5,TRBV5-5,few,CASSRLGQPQHF
TRBJ2-5,TRBV27,.,CASSPLTSGSWQETQYF
TRBJ1-5,TRBV19,.,CASSIRRIDSNQPQHF
TRBJ1-5,TRBV27,.,CASSRTGGGQPQHF
TRBJ2-7,TRBV28,.,CASDTGGRTYEQYF
TRBJ1-2,TRBV4-1,.,CASSQETGVIDYGYTF
TRBJ2-1,TRBV6-1,.,CASSDTGTSDYNEQFF
TRBJ2-3,TRBV4-3,once,CASSQDPRSIRQGSTDTQYF
TRBJ1-1,TRBV19,.,CASSDNPMNTEAFF
TRBJ2-7,TRBV6-6,.,CASRNGSRGYEQYF